This T cell receptor (beta chain) emerged from a study of blood T cell repertoires in COVID-19. Repertoires were generated with immunoSEQ multiplex PCR, while TCRdb's copy carries only in-frame clones and drops some. In the table there are fewer than 200,000 clones, 81% of which are singletons. Enrolled during active infection, Seattle patients were then followed longitudinally. This clone turned up a few times. The sequenced material came from peripheral blood. This sequence originates from an elderly woman with COVID-19, enrolled during active disease.

DNA of the CDR3: TGTGCCAGCAGCTTGGTGCGCGGTCCCGAAGAGACCCAGTACTTC. This sequence encodes CASSLVRGPEETQYF. The chain employs TRBV5-4 and TRBJ2-5; D not certain. There are 15 residues in the CDR3. Trimming pared 0 bases from V and 3 bases from J, leaving 12 bases between. Germline V lookup: CDR1 SGHNT, CDR2 YYREEE (reference sequence).